One and the same sample provided the 21 T cell receptor beta chains below, sequenced in a study of cytomegalovirus exposure and HLA in healthy donors. Primers for the PCR totalled 60 Vbeta and 13 Jbeta. TCRdb's copy holds only in-frame clones and misses some; the assay was immunoSEQ multiplex PCR. The table lists under 200,000 clones, roughly 80% of them singletons. The sequenced sample was PBMCs. The origin of the receptors is a man aged 50 to 59 in good health and CMV-seropositive.

The chain is built from TRBV10-3 and TRBJ1-4, with no clear D. Between the trimmed V and J ends, which lost 2 bases and 8 bases, there was a span of 9 bases. The CDR3 sequence is 13 residues long. CDR1 is ENHRY and CDR2 is SYGVKD in the germline V gene. This CDR3 reads CAISEGLEEKLFF. The CDR3 DNA is TGTGCCATCAGTGAGGGTCTGGAGGAAAAACTGTTTTTT.

This chain links TRBV2 with TRBJ2-2, with 10 bases lining up with TRBD1. Germline CDR1 is SNHLY and CDR2 is FYNNEI. With V trimmed by 11 bases and J by 0 bases, 6 bases remained unmatched. This CDR3 has 15 residues. CDR3 DNA: TGTGCCCAACGACAGGGGGCTTCGAACACCGGGGAGCTGTTTTTT. Amino acids: CAQRQGASNTGELFF. The entire variable domain, with the rest obtained from reference TRBV2 and TRBJ2-2, is as follows: EPEVTQTPSHQVTQMGQEVILRCVPISNHLYFYWYRQILGQKVEFLVSFYNNEISEKSEIFDDQFSVERPDGSNFTLKIRSTKLEDSAMYFCAQRQGASNTGELFFGEGSRLTVL.

The chain combines TRBV2 with TRBJ1-2, with D possibly TRBD1 on 6 matching bases. V lost 3 bases and J lost 4, with 12 bases in between. From germline, CDR1 is SNHLY and CDR2 FYNNEI. The CDR3 contains 14 residues. The CDR3 DNA sequence: TGTGCCAGCAGTGATTCAGGGGTTACCTATGGCTACACCTTC. Residues: CASSDSGVTYGYTF.

The V and J genes are TRBV5-5 and TRBJ2-7; 7 bases align to TRBD2. Unmatched junction bases numbered 10, after V lost 4 bases and J lost 3 bases. The V gene's germline CDR1 is SGHKS and CDR2 YYEKEE (reference sequence). The CDR3 spans 15 residues. The CDR3 here is CASSRGERDLYEQYF. The CDR3 nucleotides are TGTGCCAGCAGCCGGGGGGAAAGGGATCTCTACGAGCAGTACTTC.

The chain combines TRBV7-2 with TRBJ2-5; no clear D gene. V was shortened by 5 bases and J by 2 bases, with 9 bases between the two germline ends. Germline V gene sequence: CDR1 SGHTA, CDR2 FQGNSA. The CDR3 is 13 residues long. The CDR3 sequence is CASSREYQETQYF. CDR3 coding DNA: TGTGCCAGCAGCCGCGAGTATCAAGAGACCCAGTACTTC.

The chain employs TRBV7-2 and TRBJ1-2; D remains ambiguous. Trimming removed 0 bases at V and 2 bases at J, with 7 bases between. Germline CDR1 and CDR2: SGHTA and FQGNSA. The CDR3 has 14 amino acids. As DNA, the CDR3 is TGTGCCAGCAGCTTAGCCCCGGGAAACTATGGCTACACCTTC. The encoded protein is CASSLAPGNYGYTF. Full variable domain (remainder filled in from reference TRBV7-2 and TRBJ1-2): GAGVSQSPSNKVTEKGKDVELRCDPISGHTALYWYRQSLGQGLEFLIYFQGNSAPDKSGLPSDRFSAERTGGSVSTLTIQRTQQEDSAVYLCASSLAPGNYGYTFGSGTRLTVV.

This clone was detected once. The chain is built from TRBV7-2 and TRBJ1-2, with unresolved D. The CDR3 totals 15 residues. CDR1 and CDR2 from the germline V gene are SGHTA and FQGNSA. The ends were cut back, 1 base at V and 0 bases at J, with 9 bases in the middle. CDR3 nucleotide sequence: TGTGCCAGCAGCTTAGAGGCGGGAACTAACTATGGCTACACCTTC. Its translation: CASSLEAGTNYGYTF.

J is TRBJ1-2 and V is TRBV4-3, with unresolved D. The V gene lost 6 bases and the J gene lost 4 bases, with 15 bases spanning the gap. The CDR3 spans 14 residues. CDR1 is LGHNA and CDR2 is YSLEER in the germline V gene. The CDR3 DNA follows: TGCGCCAGCAGTTCGGAGCCCTCAAGCTATGGCTACACCTTC. Translating it yields CASSSEPSSYGYTF.

This clone was counted once. The chain has TRBV5-1 and TRBJ1-2, with D tentatively TRBD1 (6 bases). The germline V gene has CDR1 SGHRS and CDR2 YFSETQ. The CDR3 contains 16 residues. V was cut by 2 bases and J by 0 bases, with 14 bases left in between. CDR3 region: CASSLAGALTNYGYTF. In DNA form, the CDR3 reads TGCGCCAGCAGCTTAGCAGGGGCCTTAACTAACTATGGCTACACCTTC.

This chain joins TRBV29-1 and TRBJ2-1, with 7 bases lining up with TRBD1. The J segment lost 7 bases and the V segment lost 7 bases, leaving 10 bases of the junction unmatched. The CDR3 is 13 residues long. Germline loops: CDR1 SQVTM, CDR2 ANQGSEA. CDR3 bases: TGCAGCGCTTCCTTCGACAGGGAGAATGAGCAGTTCTTC. Its translation: CSASFDRENEQFF.

The chain has TRBV4-2 and TRBJ2-7, with D tentatively TRBD1 (6 bases). Trimming pared 4 bases from V and 7 bases from J, leaving 14 bases between. The CDR3 extends over 13 amino acids. The germline gives CDR1 LGHNA, CDR2 YNFKEQ. The CDR3 region is CASSRPGAGEQYF. The CDR3 DNA follows: TGTGCCAGCAGCCGGCCAGGGGCTGGGGAGCAGTACTTC.

This sequence joins TRBV7-8 and TRBJ1-2, with D possibly being TRBD1 (5 bases). Trimming removed 2 bases at V and 0 bases at J, with 10 bases between. The CDR3 runs to 15 residues. Germline V CDR1 and CDR2: SGHVS, FQNEAQ. The DNA for the CDR3 is TGTGCCAGCAGCTTATCCGGGGGAGCTAACTATGGCTACACCTTC. This translates into CASSLSGGANYGYTF.

The V call is TRBV10-3, the J call TRBJ2-7; 8 bases agree with TRBD2. Germline values: CDR1 ENHRY, CDR2 SYGVKD. V lost 3 bases and J lost 2; bases outside the gene matches: 6. CDR3 length: 15 residues. The CDR3 nucleotides are TGTGCCATCAGTGATGTTTCGGGGGGGCCCTACGAGCAGTACTTC. It codes for CAISDVSGGPYEQYF.

The chain couples TRBV2 to TRBJ2-2; 9 nucleotides align to TRBD2. The CDR3 length is 13 residues. Germline loops: CDR1 SNHLY, CDR2 FYNNEI. Trimming cost V 10 bases and J 7 bases; bases outside gene matches: 7. The CDR3 nucleotides read TGTGCCACCTGGACTAGCGCCGTCGGGGAGCTGTTTTTT. Amino acids: CATWTSAVGELFF.

The genes are TRBV4-2 and TRBJ2-3; 16 nucleotides line up with TRBD2. The CDR3 extends over 18 amino acids. Per the germline V gene, CDR1 is LGHNA and CDR2 is YNFKEQ. J was trimmed by 1 base and V by 4 bases; bases with no gene match: 5. DNA for the CDR3: TGTGCCAGCAGCCCTCTCGGGACTAGCGGGGGGGGCACAGATACGCAGTATTTT. Its protein product is CASSPLGTSGGGTDTQYF.

V is TRBV29-1 and J is TRBJ2-7; 8 nucleotides agree with TRBD1. The CDR3 runs to 16 residues. The germline V gene encodes CDR1 SQVTM and CDR2 ANQGSEA. V shed 5 bases and J 4 bases; nucleotides not matched to a gene: 16. CDR3 loop: CSVLRGDRDRRYEQYF. CDR3 nucleotide sequence: TGCAGCGTTTTGAGGGGGGACCGGGACAGGCGGTACGAGCAGTACTTC.

The V call is TRBV15, the J call TRBJ1-1; D unresolved. The germline gives CDR1 LNHNV, CDR2 YYDKDF (reference sequence). The length of the CDR3 is 17 residues. Trimming shortened V by 0 bases and J by 1 base, and 15 bases separated the two germline ends. The CDR3 is CATSRDGSFRPNTEAFF. The CDR3 coding sequence is TGTGCCACCAGCAGAGATGGGAGCTTTAGGCCGAACACTGAAGCTTTCTTT.

The chain couples TRBV27 to TRBJ1-5; 8 bases match TRBD1. CDR1 and CDR2 (germline): MNHEY, SMNVEV (reference sequence). The CDR3 has 13 amino acids. V lost 8 bases to trimming and J lost 4 bases; unmatched junction nucleotides: 4. CDR3: CASSRTGNQPQHF. Written as DNA, the CDR3 is TGTGCCAGCTCACGGACAGGGAATCAGCCCCAGCATTTT.

With respect to this clone: A read error may produce the germline difference seen at one junction end. The chain recombines TRBV7-2 with TRBJ1-2, with D hard to call. The length of the CDR3 is 12 residues. Germline values: CDR1 SGHTA, CDR2 FQGNSA. CDR3 in DNA: TGTGCCAGCAGCTTAGAAGCCCCCCATAGATCCTTC. The encoded protein is CASSLEAPHRSF.

This clone showed up just once. The chain couples TRBV7-9 to TRBJ1-6; 7 bases fit TRBD1. The CDR3 consists of 13 residues. In germline, CDR1 is SEHNR, CDR2 FQNEAQ (reference sequence). Trimming at V came to 6 bases and at J to 11 bases, leaving 7 bases not matched to a gene. Written as DNA, the CDR3 is TGTGCCAGCAGGCCGACAGGGAAGACACCCCTCCACTTT. As protein: CASRPTGKTPLHF. The full variable domain, its missing parts supplied by reference TRBV7-9 and TRBJ1-6, is DTGVSQNPRHKITKRGQNVTFRCDPISEHNRLYWYRQTLGQGPEFLTYFQNEAQLEKSRLLSDRFSAERPKGSFSTLEIQRTEQGDSAMYLCASRPTGKTPLHFGNGTRLTVT.

This chain connects TRBV5-1 to TRBJ1-1, with 10 bases identical to TRBD1. Germline V gene lookup returns CDR1 SGHRS and CDR2 YFSETQ. This CDR3 has 16 residues. V was clipped by 2 bases and J by 5 bases; unmatched bases: 9. In DNA, the CDR3 is TGCGCCAGCAGCTTTACCGGGACAGGGGCCGGAACTGAAGCTTTCTTT. It is translated as CASSFTGTGAGTEAFF.